This T cell receptor beta chain stems from a study of T cells in Graves' hyperthyroidism and ophthalmopathy. Study results and caveats: The majority of expanded thyroid clonotypes above 0.001 also appeared in blood.

Newly diagnosed hyperthyroidism, duration under 2 months, in patients aged 18 to 65. Turning to this clonotype: Its cognate antigen is unknown.

RNA transcripts served as the template for amplifying TCR beta CDR3 regions. HTBI primers drove first-round RT-PCR of the TCR CDR3. TCRdb passed the multiplex PCR reads through MiXCR, listing each CDR3 protein once. This table has some 620,000 distinct CDR3 sequences, 15% to 20% appearing once. Germline loops: CDR1 MNHNS, CDR2 SASEGT. The ends lost 7 bases at V and 2 bases at J; junction bases unmatched: 10. The CDR3 is made up of 15 amino acids. The chain carries TRBV6-1 and TRBJ2-5; 7 positions match TRBD2. The sequence was collected from a woman in her 30s with Graves' hyperthyroidism. Sequencing was done on a sample of blood. In DNA form, the CDR3 reads TGTGCCAGCACCCAGACTAGCTACTTACAAGAGACCCAGTACTTC. Its translation: CASTQTSYLQETQYF.